The 10 T cell receptor beta chains below all came from one sample that was sequenced in a study of T cell changes during pregnancy in multiple sclerosis. Produced via immunoSEQ multiplex PCR; TCRdb's table is partial and in-frame only. The sample lists 55,000 to 70,000 clones; 85% to 95% were seen once. The starting material was CD4+ T cells from peripheral blood mononuclear cells, obtained after pregnancy. Receptor source: a female donor with multiple sclerosis, enrolled in a pregnancy study.

The chain is built from TRBV6-5 and TRBJ2-1; 7 bases align to TRBD1. The CDR3 is 13 amino acids. Germline-derived CDR1 and CDR2 are MNHEY and SVGAGI. V lost 11 bases, J lost 4 bases, and 8 bases stayed unmatched. Here the CDR3 DNA reads TGTGCCGCCCGACAGGGTCCATACAATGAGCAGTTCTTC. Translating it yields CAARQGPYNEQFF.

This chain connects TRBV29-1 to TRBJ2-2, with 9 bases matching TRBD2. Germline V gives CDR1 SQVTM, CDR2 ANQGSEA. V trimming: 0 bases; J trimming: 1 base; junction bases outside the gene matches: 6. The CDR3 contains 17 residues. DNA for the CDR3: TGCAGCGTTGAAGATTCAGGACTAGCGAGGAACACCGGGGAGCTGTTTTTT. Translation: CSVEDSGLARNTGELFF.

The J gene is TRBJ2-1, the V gene TRBV6-1; D is perhaps TRBD2 (7 bases). The CDR3 runs to 16 residues. Trimming stripped 4 bases from V and 9 bases from J, with 22 bases between. Germline CDR1 is MNHNS and CDR2 is SASEGT. CDR3 protein: CASSVNRGALSSEQFF. The CDR3 region has the DNA TGTGCCAGCAGTGTAAACCGGGGGGCCTTAAGTAGTGAGCAGTTCTTC.

The CDR3 protein is CASSTRGAQLYNEQFF. CDR3 in DNA: TGTGCCAGCAGCACCAGGGGAGCGCAGCTATACAATGAGCAGTTCTTC. The chain combines TRBV7-9 with TRBJ2-1, with D maybe TRBD1 (6 bases). V was cut by 5 bases and J by 4 bases, with 18 bases left in between. Germline CDR1 SEHNR, CDR2 FQNEAQ (reference sequence). The CDR3 sequence is 16 residues long.

The J gene is TRBJ1-1, the V gene TRBV19; 9 nucleotides match TRBD1. The CDR3 runs to 14 residues. J lost 1 base, V lost 5 bases, and 2 bases had no gene match. The germline CDR1 and CDR2 sequences are LNHDA and SQIVND (reference sequence). This chain's CDR3 is CASSRDRENTEAFF. The CDR3 DNA reads as TGTGCCAGTAGTCGGGACAGGGAGAACACTGAAGCTTTCTTT. The whole variable domain, remainder taken from reference TRBV19 and TRBJ1-1, is DGGITQSPKYLFRKEGQNVTLSCEQNLNHDAMYWYRQDPGQGLRLIYYSQIVNDFQKGDIAEGYSVSREKKESFPLTVTSAQKNPTAFYLCASSRDRENTEAFFGQGTRLTVV.

V is TRBV28 and J is TRBJ2-7, with 9 bases fitting TRBD1. The junction had 9 bases not matched to a gene; V was cut back by 6 bases and J by 6 bases. From germline, CDR1 is MDHEN and CDR2 SYDVKM. The CDR3 loop spans 14 amino acids. Here the CDR3 DNA reads TGTGCCAGCAGGGCCACAGGGGGCAAAGGCGAGCAGTACTTC. Translated: CASRATGGKGEQYF.

This chain joins TRBV2 and TRBJ2-3, with TRBD1 as a possible D gene (6 bases). The CDR3 runs to 10 residues. Deletions cut 5 bases from V and 14 bases from J, with 11 bases between. Germline values: CDR1 SNHLY, CDR2 FYNNEI. The chain's CDR3 is CASSYRVRYF. CDR3 nucleotides: TGTGCCAGCAGTTACAGGGTTCGGTATTTT.

The chain employs TRBV5-8 and TRBJ1-5, with D unresolved. V was pared by 3 bases and J by 5 bases, with 9 bases between. Germline V gene sequence: CDR1 SGHTS, CDR2 YDEGEE. The CDR3 runs 13 residues. CDR3 in amino acids: CASSSTRDQPQHF. CDR3 bases: TGTGCCAGCAGCTCCACGAGGGATCAGCCCCAGCATTTT.

The chain recombines TRBV5-1 with TRBJ1-1; 10 bases align to TRBD1. V lost 3 bases and J lost 0; bases outside the gene matches: 2. The CDR3 is made up of 15 amino acids. The germline gives CDR1 SGHRS, CDR2 YFSETQ. Here the CDR3 DNA reads TGCGCCAGCAGCTCGGGACAGGGGATGAACACTGAAGCTTTCTTT. This encodes CASSSGQGMNTEAFF.

The CDR3 coding sequence is TGTGCCAGCAGCACGGGACATTCGACTGAAGCTTTCTTT. It codes for CASSTGHSTEAFF. The rearrangement joins TRBV6-5 to TRBJ1-1, with D perhaps matching TRBD1 (6 bases). The germline CDR1 and CDR2 sequences are MNHEY and SVGAGI. The ends were cut back, 6 bases at V and 5 bases at J, with 13 bases in the middle. The CDR3 spans 13 residues.